This T cell receptor beta chain was captured in a study of identifying expanded T cells in peripheral blood. Regarding the study as a whole: About 1.2 clones differed between technical replicates, versus roughly 16 and 20 over time.

The CDR3 is 14 amino acids. Germline V gene sequence: CDR1 SGHDN, CDR2 FVKESK. The V end lost 2 bases, the J end lost 7 bases, and 14 bases lay between the germline ends. For this clone: Its specificity is unknown.

Some clones are missing from TCRdb's copy, which holds only in-frame ones; the method was immunoSEQ multiplex PCR. The table includes about 91,000 clones, around 89% detected once. V gene TRBV14 combines with J gene TRBJ1-2, with D perhaps matching TRBD1 (6 bases). Specimen: blood. This TCR derives from a person between 18 and 75 years old in good health. The DNA for the CDR3 is TGTGCCAGCAGCCAAACCTGGGGGGCCAGTGGCTACACCTTC. Protein: CASSQTWGASGYTF. Together with reference TRBV14 and TRBJ1-2, the CDR3 gives the full variable domain: EAGVTQFPSHSVIEKGQTVTLRCDPISGHDNLYWYRRVMGKEIKFLLHFVKESKQDESGMPNNRFLAERTGGTYSTLKVQPAELEDSGVYFCASSQTWGASGYTFGSGTRLTVV.